Below are 15 T cell receptor beta chains sequenced from a single sample in a study of T cell repertoires and leukemia-associated antigens (dated by TCRdb to between 2018 and 2021). Library prep was done by 5' RACE. The listed sequencing device is Illumina MiSeq. TCRdb passed the public sequencing reads through fastp at Q25 and MiXCR, retaining productive beta sequences. CDR3 protein duplicates are merged, each entry listing the most common genes and DNA. The sample yields roughly 12,000 distinct CDR3 sequences; over 40% were counted once. The biggest ten clones account for less than 40% of the sample. No antigen has been identified for these receptors. The sequenced sample was CD3+ T cells sorted from blood and cultured. The origin of the receptors is a female donor in good health.

The chain joins TRBV4-1 to TRBJ2-7, with a tentative D call TRBD1 (5 bases). Germline-derived CDR1 and CDR2 are MGHRA and YSYEKL. This CDR3 is built from 15 residues. The ends were cut back, 0 bases at V and 7 bases at J, with 16 bases in the middle. The CDR3, as DNA: TGCGCCAGCAGCCAAGATCGTGTTGGGGCCTCAGAGCAGTACTTC. This encodes CASSQDRVGASEQYF.

The V gene is TRBV5-1, the J gene TRBJ2-1, with 8 bases aligning to TRBD1. CDR1 and CDR2 from the germline V gene are SGHRS and YFSETQ. This CDR3 is 16 amino acids long. V dropped 4 bases and J dropped 6; count of bases not matched to a gene: 12. CDR3 coding DNA: TGCGCCAGCAGCCAAGGGACAGGTATGCGGCTCAATGAGCAGTTCTTC. Its translation is CASSQGTGMRLNEQFF.

The CDR3 sequence: CSVEGTGVSNEQFF. For the CDR3, the DNA is TGCAGCGTTGAGGGGACAGGGGTATCGAATGAGCAGTTCTTC. This chain links TRBV29-1 with TRBJ2-1; TRBD1 agrees at 10 bases. In germline, CDR1 is SQVTM, CDR2 ANQGSEA. The CDR3 sequence is 14 residues long. The junction had 6 bases not matched to a gene; V was cut back by 3 bases and J by 7 bases.

As regards this clonotype: One end of the junction fails to match germline, which may point to a read error. The chain couples TRBV10-3 to TRBJ2-7, with 16 bases fitting TRBD2. Per the germline V gene, CDR1 is ENHRY and CDR2 is SYGVKD. This CDR3 is 15 amino acids long. The CDR3 spells CAIWGLAGGGYEQYF. CDR3 nucleotides: TGCGCCATCTGGGGACTAGCGGGAGGGGGCTACGAGCAGTACTTC.

The CDR3 loop reads CASTGTGGFNEQYF. CDR3 nucleotides: TGCGCCAGCACAGGGACAGGGGGCTTCAACGAGCAGTACTTC. The chain carries TRBV5-1 and TRBJ2-7; 12 nucleotides align to TRBD1. This CDR3 spans 14 amino acids. J lost 5 bases, V lost 6 bases, and 6 bases had no gene match. From germline, CDR1 is SGHRS and CDR2 YFSETQ.

This clonotype is medium-sized (0.01 to 0.1%). V is TRBV29-1 and J is TRBJ2-3; no clear D gene. Germline V gene sequence: CDR1 SQVTM, CDR2 ANQGSEA. This CDR3 region has 12 residues. The V end was cut by 4 bases, the J end by 0 bases, with 5 bases between. The CDR3 bases are TGCAGCGTTGGAACTAGCACAGATACGCAGTATTTT. It translates to CSVGTSTDTQYF.

In the case of this clonotype: The junction departs from germline at one end; a sequencing error may be responsible. CDR3: CASCQGDFAYEQYF. The CDR3 nucleotides read TGTGCCAGCTGCCAAGGAGATTTTGCCTACGAGCAGTACTTC. The chain carries TRBV4-2 and TRBJ2-7; D unclear. The CDR3 contains 14 residues. Looked up from germline, CDR1 is LGHNA and CDR2 is YNFKEQ.

This chain joins TRBV6-1 and TRBJ2-2, with D possibly being TRBD1 (6 bases). The germline V gene encodes CDR1 MNHNS and CDR2 SASEGT. Trimming pared 4 bases from V and 5 bases from J, leaving 11 bases between. The CDR3 is made up of 14 amino acids. DNA for the CDR3: TGTGCCAGCAGTGGGTGGACAGAGACCGGGGAGCTGTTTTTT. Its protein is CASSGWTETGELFF.

J is TRBJ2-1 and V is TRBV6-5; 9 bases agree with TRBD2. The CDR3 is 14 residues long. Trimming took 7 bases from V and 6 from J; bases not matched to a gene: 7. From germline, CDR1 is MNHEY and CDR2 SVGAGI. CDR3 region: CASKPGLAVNEQFF. As DNA, the CDR3 is TGTGCCAGCAAACCGGGACTAGCAGTCAATGAGCAGTTCTTC.

This chain joins TRBV11-2 and TRBJ2-1; 8 nucleotides align to TRBD2. The CDR3 sequence is 14 residues long. Germline CDR1 reads SGHAT; CDR2 reads FQNNGV. The V gene end was trimmed by 0 bases and the J gene end by 15 bases; junction bases not matched to a gene: 10. In nucleotides, the CDR3 is TGTGCCAGCAGCTTAGATCTCCCAGCGGGAGAAGTGTTCTTC. It specifies CASSLDLPAGEVFF.

The V call is TRBV4-2, the J call TRBJ2-1; no reliable D call. Germline loops: CDR1 LGHNA, CDR2 YNFKEQ. There are 16 residues in the CDR3. Trimming shortened V by 4 bases and J by 7 bases, and 20 bases separated the two germline ends. In DNA, the CDR3 is TGTGCCAGCAGCCGAGTCAATGCAGGAAACCGGAATGAGCAGTTCTTC. Its protein product is CASSRVNAGNRNEQFF.

The chain couples TRBV6-5 to TRBJ2-5; D possibly corresponds to TRBD2 (6 bases). Trimming shortened V by 2 bases and J by 4 bases, and 14 bases separated the two germline ends. Germline values: CDR1 MNHEY, CDR2 SVGAGI. The CDR3 is 15 residues long. The CDR3 DNA is TGTGCCAGCAGTTACGTGGCGGGATGGGGAGAGACCCAGTACTTC. Translation: CASSYVAGWGETQYF.

The V gene is TRBV7-2, the J gene TRBJ2-3; D is tentatively TRBD1 or TRBD2 (6 bases each). Germline CDR1 SGHTA, CDR2 FQGNSA. CDR3 length: 15 residues. Trimming left V 1 base short and J 3 bases short, with 11 bases between. CDR3 nucleotides: TGTGCCAGCAGCTTAGGGGGGGCTTTAACAGATACGCAGTATTTT. It encodes CASSLGGALTDTQYF.

Of note for this clonotype: Just one base apart from a much larger clone, this may be a read error. V usage is TRBV7-9 and J usage is TRBJ2-1; weak D call: TRBD2 (6 bases). This CDR3 spans 15 amino acids. Trimming removed 4 bases at V and 9 bases at J, with 19 bases between. The germline CDR1 and CDR2 sequences are SEHNR and FQNEAQ (reference sequence). Here the CDR3 DNA reads TGTGCCAGCAGCTCCGCCGGACTATCTTGCTCTGAGCAGTTCTTC. This encodes CASSSAGLSCSEQFF.

The CDR3 here is CAISEGRGVTYNEQFF. CDR3 bases: TGTGCCATCAGTGAGGGGAGAGGAGTAACCTACAATGAGCAGTTCTTC. The chain couples TRBV10-3 to TRBJ2-1; TRBD2 is a possible D gene (5 bases). Trimming cost V 2 bases and J 2 bases, with 13 bases left between them. From germline, CDR1 is ENHRY and CDR2 SYGVKD. This CDR3 has 16 residues.